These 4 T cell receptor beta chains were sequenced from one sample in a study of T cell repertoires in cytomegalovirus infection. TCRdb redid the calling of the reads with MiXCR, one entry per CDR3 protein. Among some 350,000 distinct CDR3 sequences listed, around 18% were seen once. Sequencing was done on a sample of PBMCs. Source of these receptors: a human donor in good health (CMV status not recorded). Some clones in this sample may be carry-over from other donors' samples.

The CDR3 loop is CASSRRTGGGDTQYF. The DNA of the CDR3 is TGTGCCAGCAGTCGTCGGACGGGAGGAGGGGATACGCAGTATTTT. The genes are TRBV13 and TRBJ2-3; 7 positions agree with TRBD2. The CDR3 contains 15 residues. The V and J ends lost 6 bases and 6 bases, in that order; junction bases with no gene match: 12. Per the germline V gene, CDR1 is PRHDT and CDR2 is FYEKMQ (reference sequence).

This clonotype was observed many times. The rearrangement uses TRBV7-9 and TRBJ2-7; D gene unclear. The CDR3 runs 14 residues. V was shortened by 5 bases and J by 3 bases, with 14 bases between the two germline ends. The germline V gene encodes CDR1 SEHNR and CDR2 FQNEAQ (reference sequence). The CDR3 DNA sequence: TGTGCCAGCAGCCCTCGTTCTCTTCTCTACGAGCAGTACTTC. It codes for CASSPRSLLYEQYF.

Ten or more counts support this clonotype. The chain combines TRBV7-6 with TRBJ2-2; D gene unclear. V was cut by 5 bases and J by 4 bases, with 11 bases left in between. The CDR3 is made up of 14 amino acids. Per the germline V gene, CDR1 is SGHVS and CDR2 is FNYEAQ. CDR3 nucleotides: TGTGCCAGCAGCCCTTCGACGGCCACCGGGGAGCTGTTTTTT. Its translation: CASSPSTATGELFF.

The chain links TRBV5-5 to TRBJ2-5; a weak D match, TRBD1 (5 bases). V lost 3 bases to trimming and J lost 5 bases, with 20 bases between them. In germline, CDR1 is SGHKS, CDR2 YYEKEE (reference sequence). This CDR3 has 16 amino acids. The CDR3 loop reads CASSSFRSGLGETQYF. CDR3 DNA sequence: TGTGCCAGCAGCTCGTTCCGATCAGGGTTAGGTGAGACCCAGTACTTC. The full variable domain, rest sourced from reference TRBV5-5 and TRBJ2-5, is DAGVTQSPTHLIKTRGQQVTLRCSPISGHKSVSWYQQVLGQGPQFIFQYYEKEERGRGNFPDRFSARQFPNYSSELNVNALLLGDSALYLCASSSFRSGLGETQYFGPGTRLLVL.